Listed below are T cell receptor beta chains from one sample, sequenced in a study of OX40 agonist ivuxolimab in advanced cancers. The method was immunoSEQ multiplex PCR; TCRdb's version includes in-frame clones alone and lacks a portion of them. The data show approximately 35,000 clones, with 89% seen just once and 36% held by the top ten. This specimen was CD4+ or CD8+ T cells sorted from blood, taken in a trial of the OX40 agonist ivuxolimab. These TCRs come from an adult with an advanced solid tumor such as melanoma, head and neck, liver or kidney cancer. Both conserved end residues are trimmed from each CDR3. Each record gives: J gene, V gene, CDR3 length, CDR3 protein.

>TRBJ2-5|TRBV25-1|12
ASSDTTGRETQY
>TRBJ2-5|TRBV11-2|14
ASSLDVSPSGETQY
>TRBJ2-1|TRBV30|9
AWRTYNEQF
>TRBJ1-5|TRBV10-2|12
ASSESRGNQPQH
>TRBJ1-1|TRBV9|12
ASSVTGGTTEAF
>TRBJ1-1|TRBV27|10
ASGTTNEAAF
>TRBJ1-2|TRBV7-8|15
ASSDQGARSANYGYT
>TRBJ2-3|TRBV6-5|14
ASSYMGLAGADTQY
>TRBJ2-7|TRBV19|11
ASSRWTGYEQY
>TRBJ1-1|TRBV19|10
ASSIGKVEAF
>TRBJ2-1|TRBV9|12
ASSEDGSYNEQF
>TRBJ1-5|TRBV2|12
ASSDARVAQPQH
>TRBJ2-7|TRBV7-9|10
ASSPGGYEQY
>TRBJ2-7|TRBV6-6|13
ASSLSGTGGVEQY
>TRBJ2-7|TRBV6-1|12
ASSEVGRDYEQY
>TRBJ2-7|TRBV7-7|13
ASSLGQGHSYEQY
>TRBJ1-5|TRBV27|11
ASRETGHQPQH
>TRBJ2-1|TRBV6-5|11
ASGGGPYNEQF
>TRBJ1-1|TRBV19|11
ASIIRGSTEAF
>TRBJ1-1|TRBV27|11
ASKRDMNTEAF
>TRBJ1-3|TRBV6-1|12
ASRVTGAGNTIY
>TRBJ1-1|TRBV27|10
ASRTGWAEAF
>TRBJ2-7|TRBV7-2|11
ASSLDQGGEQY
>TRBJ1-4|TRBV6-6|14
ASSYSDTSTNEKLF
>TRBJ2-1|TRBV29-1|13
SVSGTSGIYNEQF
>TRBJ2-3|TRBV11-2|12
ASSSVTGTDTQY
>TRBJ1-5|TRBV5-5|13
ASSLGTVSNQPQH
>TRBJ2-3|TRBV11-2|15
ASSLTLGTRSTDTQY
>TRBJ2-5|TRBV5-6|12
ASSWGTAQETQY
>TRBJ2-1|TRBV27|13
ASSTRDRGYNEQF
>TRBJ2-1|TRBV19|13
ASSFFGATYNEQF
>TRBJ2-3|TRBV7-6|13
ASSSILSSTDTQY
>TRBJ2-3|TRBV29-1|12
SVESPPISDTQY
>TRBJ2-3|TRBV6-1|14
ASSVPSGVSTDTQY
>TRBJ2-7|TRBV5-4|11
ASSLSHSYEQY
>TRBJ1-2|TRBV7-6|11
ASSLSEGYGYT
>TRBJ2-3|TRBV6-9|11
ASSPAVGDTQY